A single sample is the source of the 10 T cell receptor beta chains below, sequenced in a study of T cells after yellow fever vaccination. TCRdb redid the calling of the 5' RACE reads with MiXCR, one entry per CDR3 protein. The table shows a few hundred thousand distinct CDR3 sequences, with roughly 4.3% occurring only once. The specimen was PBMCs, collected 5 days after the yellow fever booster vaccination. The receptors were gathered from a man in his late teens or twenties who received the YFV17D yellow fever vaccine.

This clonotype was recorded many times. The chain recombines TRBV20-1 with TRBJ2-5; 12 nucleotides align to TRBD1. J gave up 5 bases and V 1 base, and 14 bases lay outside the gene matches. Germline V lookup: CDR1 DFQATT, CDR2 SNEGSKA (reference sequence). This CDR3 comprises 18 residues. The CDR3 here is CSARGGTGGWSSSETQYF. In DNA, the CDR3 is TGCAGTGCTAGAGGAGGGACAGGGGGCTGGTCCAGTTCGGAGACCCAGTACTTC.

In its sample, this clonotype was seen a few times. This chain joins TRBV5-1 and TRBJ2-6, with D perhaps matching TRBD1 or TRBD2 (5 bases each). Germline V gene lookup returns CDR1 SGHRS and CDR2 YFSETQ. The V end was cut by 3 bases, the J end by 3 bases, with 10 bases between. The CDR3 is 15 amino acids. The CDR3 nucleotides read TGCGCCAGCAGCTGGGGGTGGAGTGGGGCCAACGTCCTGACTTTC. As protein: CASSWGWSGANVLTF.

This clonotype was recorded at least ten times. The rearrangement uses TRBV6-6 and TRBJ1-1; a weak D match, TRBD1 (6 bases). V was clipped by 6 bases and J by 4 bases, with 15 bases between them. The germline V gene encodes CDR1 MNHNY and CDR2 SVGAGI (reference sequence). This CDR3 is built from 14 residues. The CDR3 nucleotides read TGTGCCAGCAGACGTACAGGGCTGGGCACTGAAGCTTTCTTT. Protein: CASRRTGLGTEAFF.

This clonotype was seen only a few times. The CDR3 is CASSQDVGTYGYTF. CDR3 bases: TGCGCCAGCAGCCAAGATGTAGGGACCTATGGCTACACCTTC. The chain uses TRBV4-3 and TRBJ1-2, with D possibly TRBD1 on 5 matching bases. The CDR3 is made up of 14 amino acids. Germline V lookup: CDR1 LGHNA, CDR2 YSLEER. Trimming took 0 bases from V and 4 from J, leaving 9 bases between them.

This sequence joins TRBV12-3 or TRBV12-4 and TRBJ2-5; TRBD2 matches 9 bases. The J segment lost 3 bases and the V segment lost 8 bases, leaving 7 bases of the junction unmatched. The CDR3 covers 14 residues. CDR3 protein: CASRPKRGEETQYF. The CDR3 DNA sequence: TGTGCCAGCCGACCTAAGCGGGGGGAAGAGACCCAGTACTTC.

The chain employs TRBV19 and TRBJ2-1; TRBD2 aligns across 8 bases. The germline CDR1 and CDR2 sequences are LNHDA and SQIVND (reference sequence). This CDR3 is built from 16 residues. Germline trimming cut 0 bases from V and 4 bases from J; bases unmatched to any gene: 5. CDR3 residues: CASSIDPGGLYNEQFF. DNA of the CDR3: TGTGCCAGTAGTATAGACCCGGGGGGGTTATACAATGAGCAGTTCTTC.

This clonotype was seen many times. The rearrangement links TRBV6-2 or TRBV6-3 to TRBJ2-7, with 11 bases aligning to TRBD1. The CDR3 runs 15 residues. Germline V lookup: CDR1 MNHEY, CDR2 SVGEGT. V lost 6 bases to trimming and J lost 0 bases; unmatched junction nucleotides: 4. DNA for the CDR3: TGTGCCAGCAGACCAGGACAGGGGGCCTCCTACGAGCAGTACGTC. Amino acids: CASRPGQGASYEQYV.

The genes are TRBV15 and TRBJ2-7; tentative D call: TRBD1 (5 bases). The CDR3 extends over 14 amino acids. V gave up 0 bases and J gave up 2 bases, with 8 bases separating them. Germline-derived CDR1 and CDR2 are LNHNV and YYDKDF (reference sequence). CDR3 DNA sequence: TGTGCCACCAGCAGAGATAAGGGGCCCTACGAGCAGTACGTC. Translated, it gives CATSRDKGPYEQYV.

This clonotype was counted between two and nine times. The J gene is TRBJ2-4, the V gene TRBV19, with 10 bases lining up with TRBD2. The CDR3 totals 15 residues. Germline-derived CDR1 and CDR2 are LNHDA and SQIVND (reference sequence). V trimming: 5 bases; J trimming: 5 bases; junction bases outside the gene matches: 6. CDR3 region: CASSVLAGVENIQYF. The CDR3 nucleotides are TGTGCCAGTAGTGTGCTAGCGGGGGTCGAAAACATTCAGTACTTC.

This clonotype was seen at least ten times. The chain has TRBV20-1 and TRBJ2-1; D call uncertain. Trimming took 3 bases from V and 3 from J, leaving 12 bases between them. The CDR3 runs 14 residues. Germline V gives CDR1 DFQATT, CDR2 SNEGSKA (reference sequence). Here the CDR3 DNA reads TGCAGTGCTAGTCAAGCGTCCCGCTACAATGAGCAGTTCTTC. Encoded protein: CSASQASRYNEQFF.